This passage covers 16 T cell receptor beta chains from one sample sequenced in a study of technical replicates of blood from a few donors. TCRdb keeps only in-frame clones here, not all; method: immunoSEQ multiplex PCR. Of about 81,000 clones in the sample, about 81% were seen once. The material sequenced was PBMCs. Every receptor here comes from a human donor in good health. Some clones in this sample may be carry-over from other donors' samples.

The chain recombines TRBV18 with TRBJ2-2; D is unresolved. With 3 bases removed from V and 6 bases from J, the gap between germline ends came to 5 bases. The CDR3 extends over 12 amino acids. Germline V gives CDR1 KGHSH, CDR2 LQKENI. The CDR3 nucleotides read TGTGCCAGCTCACCCAGGTCCGGGGAGCTGTTTTTT. This gives the protein CASSPRSGELFF.

The chain is built from TRBV4-2 and TRBJ2-5; D may be TRBD2 (5 bases). Trimming removed 6 bases at V and 3 bases at J, with 11 bases between. Germline V lookup: CDR1 LGHNA, CDR2 YNFKEQ. The CDR3 spans 13 residues. The CDR3 nucleotides are TGTGCCAGCAGTCAAAGGCGGGAAGAGACCCAGTACTTC. Protein product: CASSQRREETQYF.

The rearrangement links TRBV7-9 to TRBJ1-1, with a possible D match to TRBD1 (6 bases). The V end lost 2 bases, the J end lost 1 base, and 14 bases lay between the germline ends. Germline V gene sequence: CDR1 SEHNR, CDR2 FQNEAQ (reference sequence). This CDR3 contains 16 residues. The CDR3 sequence is CASSLRGGAGNTEAFF. The CDR3 region has the DNA TGTGCCAGCAGCTTACGCGGGGGCGCCGGGAACACTGAAGCTTTCTTT.

The chain uses TRBV5-4 and TRBJ2-7; 7 bases are shared with TRBD1. The ends lost 4 bases at V and 2 bases at J; junction bases unmatched: 6. CDR1 SGHNT and CDR2 YYREEE come from the germline V gene (reference sequence). This CDR3 has 14 residues. This CDR3 is CASSATGSPYEQYF. CDR3 nucleotides: TGTGCCAGCAGCGCGACAGGGAGTCCCTACGAGCAGTACTTC.

This clone showed up just once. In nucleotides, the CDR3 is TGTGCCACCAGGCGATTCGGAGATACGCAGTATTTT. Residues: CATRRFGDTQYF. The chain is built from TRBV15 and TRBJ2-3; D remains unclear. V lost 6 bases to trimming and J lost 5 bases, with 9 bases between them. CDR1 is LNHNV and CDR2 is YYDKDF in the germline V gene (reference sequence). The CDR3 loop spans 12 amino acids.

The V and J genes are TRBV5-6 and TRBJ1-6; tentatively, D is TRBD1 (6 bases). CDR3 length: 15 amino acids. The germline V gene encodes CDR1 SGHDT and CDR2 YYEEEE. V lost 0 bases, J lost 6 bases, and 10 bases lay in between. The CDR3 DNA reads as TGTGCCAGCAGCTTGGCCGGGACAACTAATTCACCCCTCCACTTT. This encodes CASSLAGTTNSPLHF.

The chain joins TRBV29-1 to TRBJ2-1; the match to TRBD2 covers 8 bases. The CDR3 is 13 residues long. V shed 7 bases and J 6 bases; nucleotides not matched to a gene: 8. Germline CDR1 SQVTM, CDR2 ANQGSEA. The DNA of the CDR3 is TGCAGCGCCAACCGGGAGGGCCTCAATGAGCAGTTCTTC. Protein sequence: CSANREGLNEQFF.

The V and J genes are TRBV7-9 and TRBJ1-2; D is unclear. CDR3 length: 13 amino acids. V dropped 4 bases and J dropped 8 bases, with 14 bases sitting between them. Germline CDR1 is SEHNR and CDR2 is FQNEAQ (reference sequence). CDR3: CASSSERVLGYTF. The CDR3, as DNA: TGTGCCAGCAGCTCCGAGCGGGTATTGGGCTACACCTTC. The full variable domain, completed using reference TRBV7-9 and TRBJ1-2, is DTGVSQNPRHKITKRGQNVTFRCDPISEHNRLYWYRQTLGQGPEFLTYFQNEAQLEKSRLLSDRFSAERPKGSFSTLEIQRTEQGDSAMYLCASSSERVLGYTFGSGTRLTVV.

The V call is TRBV7-9, the J call TRBJ2-7; 8 bases map to TRBD2. Germline V gives CDR1 SEHNR, CDR2 FQNEAQ (reference sequence). Germline trimming cut 8 bases from V and 3 bases from J; bases unmatched to any gene: 9. This CDR3 spans 14 amino acids. CDR3 bases: TGTGCCAGCTCCCAGGGACTAGTCTTCTACGAGCAGTACTTC. Residues: CASSQGLVFYEQYF.

The gene calls are TRBV5-1 and TRBJ2-5, with 8 bases aligning to TRBD1. Per the germline V gene, CDR1 is SGHRS and CDR2 is YFSETQ. The J segment lost 1 base and the V segment lost 4 bases, leaving 3 bases of the junction unmatched. The CDR3 has 14 amino acids. The CDR3 DNA follows: TGCGCCAGCAGCCAGGGACAGGTCCAAGAGACCCAGTACTTC. It yields the protein CASSQGQVQETQYF.

The chain couples TRBV7-6 to TRBJ1-6, with 8 bases matching TRBD1. The CDR3 loop spans 16 amino acids. Germline V gene lookup returns CDR1 SGHVS and CDR2 FNYEAQ. Trimming cost V 5 bases and J 7 bases; bases outside gene matches: 10. The CDR3 sequence: CASSQRQTGANSPLHF. The CDR3 DNA reads as TGTGCCAGCAGCCAGAGACAGACAGGGGCGAATTCACCCCTCCACTTT.

This clone has just a few counts. The chain uses TRBV4-1 and TRBJ2-2; TRBD1 aligns across 7 bases. This CDR3 spans 14 amino acids. Germline CDR1 and CDR2: MGHRA and YSYEKL. The J segment lost 1 base and the V segment lost 6 bases, leaving 2 bases of the junction unmatched. The CDR3: CASSRQGNTGELFF. CDR3 DNA: TGCGCCAGCAGTAGACAGGGGAACACCGGGGAGCTGTTTTTT.

The chain recombines TRBV13 with TRBJ2-7; 8 positions match TRBD2. Per germline, CDR1 PRHDT and CDR2 FYEKMQ (reference sequence). The trim removed 3 bases at V and 4 bases at J, leaving 17 bases unmatched. The CDR3 is 18 amino acids. The CDR3 reads CASSFIATGGEGQYEQYF. CDR3 coding DNA: TGTGCCAGCAGCTTTATAGCGACGGGGGGGGAGGGCCAGTACGAGCAGTACTTC.

The gene calls are TRBV29-1 and TRBJ1-2; 7 bases align to TRBD1. J was trimmed by 5 bases and V by 3 bases; bases with no gene match: 6. There are 13 residues in the CDR3. CDR1 is SQVTM and CDR2 is ANQGSEA in the germline V gene. The CDR3 DNA follows: TGCAGCGTTGATGGGCAGGGGGTGTATGGCTACACCTTC. This gives the protein CSVDGQGVYGYTF.

This clone was counted only a few times. The gene calls are TRBV5-4 and TRBJ1-1; 8 bases are a match to TRBD1. CDR1 is SGHNT, CDR2 YYREEE, per germline (reference sequence). The ends lost 4 bases at V and 0 bases at J; junction bases unmatched: 17. This CDR3 comprises 19 residues. The DNA for the CDR3 is TGTGCCAGCAGCGGGGGCGGGACAGGACTTCTGAGAGTGAACACTGAAGCTTTCTTT. Translation: CASSGGGTGLLRVNTEAFF.

V and J are TRBV29-1 and TRBJ1-1, with a possible D match to TRBD1 (5 bases). Germline lookup yields CDR1 SQVTM and CDR2 ANQGSEA. The CDR3 extends over 11 amino acids. Trimming shortened V by 4 bases and J by 6 bases, and 9 bases separated the two germline ends. CDR3 protein: CSVGRGSEAFF. In DNA, the CDR3 is TGCAGCGTTGGGAGGGGATCTGAAGCTTTCTTT.